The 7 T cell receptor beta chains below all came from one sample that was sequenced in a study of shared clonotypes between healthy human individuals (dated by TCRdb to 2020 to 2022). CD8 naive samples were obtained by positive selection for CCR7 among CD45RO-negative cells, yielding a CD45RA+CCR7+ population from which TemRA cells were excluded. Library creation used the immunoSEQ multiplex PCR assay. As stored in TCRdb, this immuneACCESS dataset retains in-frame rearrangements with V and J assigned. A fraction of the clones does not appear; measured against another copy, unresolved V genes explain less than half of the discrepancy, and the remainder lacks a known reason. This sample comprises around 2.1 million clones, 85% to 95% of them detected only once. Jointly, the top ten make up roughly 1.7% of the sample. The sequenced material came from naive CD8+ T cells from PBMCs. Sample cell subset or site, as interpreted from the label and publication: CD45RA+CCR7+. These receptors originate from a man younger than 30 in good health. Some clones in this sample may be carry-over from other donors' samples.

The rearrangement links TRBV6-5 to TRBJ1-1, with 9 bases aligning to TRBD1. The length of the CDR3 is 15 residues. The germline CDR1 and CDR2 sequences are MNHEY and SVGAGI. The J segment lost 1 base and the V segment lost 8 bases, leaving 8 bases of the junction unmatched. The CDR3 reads CASGETGGWNTEAFF. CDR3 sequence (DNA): TGTGCCAGCGGGGAGACAGGGGGTTGGAACACTGAAGCTTTCTTT.

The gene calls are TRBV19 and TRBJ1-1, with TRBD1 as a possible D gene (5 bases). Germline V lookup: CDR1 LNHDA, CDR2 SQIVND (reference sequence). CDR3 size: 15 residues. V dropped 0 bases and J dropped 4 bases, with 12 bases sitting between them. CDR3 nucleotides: TGTGCCAGTAGTATAGATCCGGGGGACCGCACTGAAGCTTTCTTT. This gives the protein CASSIDPGDRTEAFF.

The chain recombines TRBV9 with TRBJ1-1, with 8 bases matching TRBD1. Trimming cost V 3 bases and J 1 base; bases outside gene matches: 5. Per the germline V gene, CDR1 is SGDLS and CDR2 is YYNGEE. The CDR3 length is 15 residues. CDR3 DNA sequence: TGTGCCAGCAGCGCAACCGGACAGGGGAACACTGAAGCTTTCTTT. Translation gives CASSATGQGNTEAFF.

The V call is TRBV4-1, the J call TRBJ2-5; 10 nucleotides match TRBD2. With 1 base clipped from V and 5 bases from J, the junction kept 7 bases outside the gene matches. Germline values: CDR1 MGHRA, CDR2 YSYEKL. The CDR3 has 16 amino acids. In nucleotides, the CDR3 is TGCGCCAGCAGCCAAGCGGGACTAGCGAGTTTGGAGACCCAGTACTTC. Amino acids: CASSQAGLASLETQYF.

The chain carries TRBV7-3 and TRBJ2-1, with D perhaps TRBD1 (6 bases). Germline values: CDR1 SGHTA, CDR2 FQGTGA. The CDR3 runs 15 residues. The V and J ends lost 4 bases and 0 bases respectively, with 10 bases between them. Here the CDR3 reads CASSSPGDSYNEQFF. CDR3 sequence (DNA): TGTGCCAGCAGCTCCCCAGGGGACTCCTACAATGAGCAGTTCTTC. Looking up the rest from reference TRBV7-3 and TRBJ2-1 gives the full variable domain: GAGVSQTPSNKVTEKGKYVELRCDPISGHTALYWYRQSLGQGPEFLIYFQGTGAADDSGLPNDRFFAVRPEGSVSTLKIQRTERGDSAVYLCASSSPGDSYNEQFFGPGTRLTVL.

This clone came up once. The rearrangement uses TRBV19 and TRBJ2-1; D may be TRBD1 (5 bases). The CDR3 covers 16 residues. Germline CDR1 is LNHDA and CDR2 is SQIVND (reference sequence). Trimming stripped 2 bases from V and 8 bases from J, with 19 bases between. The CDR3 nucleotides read TGTGCCAGTAGTATACGGGTGGGGCCCTGGGGCGATGAGCAGTTCTTC. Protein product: CASSIRVGPWGDEQFF.

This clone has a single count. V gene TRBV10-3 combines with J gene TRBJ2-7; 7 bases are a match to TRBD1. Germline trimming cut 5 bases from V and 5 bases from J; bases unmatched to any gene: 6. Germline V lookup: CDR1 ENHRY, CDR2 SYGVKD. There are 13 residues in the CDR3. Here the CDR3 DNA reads TGTGCCATCAGTAAGACAGGGACCCACGAGCAGTACTTC. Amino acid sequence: CAISKTGTHEQYF.